This TCR beta chain was captured in a study of Graves' ophthalmopathy and Graves' hyperthyroidism. Study-wide points: Ophthalmopathy progression was predicted with about 71% sensitivity and roughly 74% specificity. A classifier, a 13-signature model, separated ophthalmopathy from stable hyperthyroidism with 85% to 90% sensitivity and roughly 80% specificity.

Eligible hyperthyroidism cases comprised new diagnoses of under 2 months' duration in individuals aged 18 to 65. The diagnosis combined clinical symptoms, thyroxine, TRAb, thyroid ultrasound and orbital computed tomography scans. In regard to this clonotype: As yet, its antigen is unknown.

The TCR beta CDR3 regions underwent amplification from RNA transcripts. The workflow started with a first-round RT-PCR run with HTBI primers and then moved on to a second-round multiplex PCR. TCRdb analysed the multiplex PCR reads with MiXCR anew, one entry per CDR3 protein. The table has more than 1,000,000 distinct CDR3 sequences, about 36% seen once. The CDR3 totals 14 residues. CDR1 GTSNPN and CDR2 SVGIG come from the germline V gene (reference sequence). Losses at the gene ends were 1 base for V and 5 bases for J; bases not matched to a gene: 2. V usage is TRBV30 and J usage is TRBJ1-6, with 7 bases matching TRBD1. This receptor was obtained from an adult man with Graves' hyperthyroidism. Sequencing was carried out using peripheral blood or thyroid tissue (not recorded which). The CDR3 coding sequence is TGTGCCTGGAGTGAGACAGGGAATAATTCACCCCTCCACTTT. Translation gives CAWSETGNNSPLHF. Variable domain in full (rest from reference TRBV30 and TRBJ1-6): SQTIHQWPATLVQPVGSPLSLECTVEGTSNPNLYWYRQAAGRGLQLLFYSVGIGQISSEVPQNLSASRPQDRQFILSSKKLLLSDSGFYLCAWSETGNNSPLHFGNGTRLTVT.